This TCR beta chain was identified during a study of T cell repertoires in cytomegalovirus infection (dated 2019 in TCRdb). About the study as a whole: Because public TCR beta signatures pointed to carriage of CMV infection together with the matching HLA type, the HLA type of each donor mattered for the analysis.

As to this clonotype: The antigen this receptor binds is unknown. No clone much larger than this one lies a single base away; base qualities are absent.

Overall results and qualifications from the work: Carriers of CMV infection plus the relevant HLA type were discriminated by the cumulative frequency of public TCR beta family members in the study cohort and in an independent roughly 400-donor cohort. The ex vivo response was dominated by HLA-C-restricted CMV-specific TCR beta clonotypes, which also provided the single most frequent clonotype in two of eight donors.

The data were produced on an Illumina HiSeq 1500. TCRdb redid the processing of the public reads, applying fastp at Q25 and MiXCR, and retained in-frame beta chains. CDR3 protein duplicates are merged, each entry listing the most common genes and DNA. Across this sample there are 350,000 to 550,000 distinct CDR3 sequences, with roughly a third seen only once. Roughly an eighth of the sample goes to the ten largest clones. The CDR3 sequence holds 15 residues, the cysteine and phenylalanine included. The only DNA kept is the CDR3, 45 bases in frame from the first base. V is reduced by 7 bases and J by 2 bases, leaving a spacing of 14 bases between them.

The chain employs TRBV12-3 or TRBV12-4 and TRBJ2-2; too little of a D gene remains to name it. This TCR was sampled from a human donor in good health (CMV status not recorded). Some clones in this sample may be carry-over from other donors' samples. The source material was PBMCs. The CDR3 amino acid sequence is: CASTTNGVNTGELFF. The DNA sequence follows: TGTGCCAGCACCACGAATGGGGTCAACACCGGGGAGCTGTTTTTT.